This T cell receptor (beta chain) was sequenced for a study of regulatory dendritic cells for organ transplantation (dated by TCRdb to about 2017). At the level of the whole study: The TCRbeta repertoires of sorted naive and memory CD4+ and CD8+ T cells were sequenced before and after allostimulation with regulatory or mature dendritic cells. The paper's findings and limits, for the study overall: Among the resting subsets, the most alloreactive TCR clonotypes were found in memory CD8+ T cells. Repertoires were highly diverse in naive CD4+ and CD8+ T cells, less diverse in memory cells, and most oligoclonal in memory CD8+ cells. Allostimulation expanded memory CD8+ clones in both subjects, but regulatory dendritic cells appeared to induce more limited expansion than mature dendritic cells. The authors pointed out considerable heterogeneity between individuals in the alloreactive memory CD8+ T cell pool, and only two subjects were sequenced.

The CDR3 holds 13 amino acids from the cysteine to the phenylalanine. The sequence is cut down to CDR3 DNA, 39 bases in frame from base 1. Reading the germline V gene gives CDR1 MGHDK and CDR2 SYGVNS. V is shortened by 3 bases, J by 8 bases, and the region joining them spans 13 bases. TCRbeta CDR3 regions were amplified by multiplexed two-step PCR using Vbeta-specific forward primers and Jbeta-specific reverse primers. The TCRbeta libraries were sequenced on an Illumina instrument via the immunoSEQ service. Per the source publication's procedure: V, D and J genes were assigned using IMGT annotation, and counts were corrected for multiplex PCR bias using synthetic CDR3 analogues. Repertoire clonality was computed in the immunoSEQ Analyzer as one minus normalized Shannon entropy. Clonal expansion was defined using Fisher's exact test with Benjamini-Hochberg false discovery rate control and a two-tailed threshold of P<0.01. Here the immuneACCESS table is served through TCRdb, limited to in-frame sequences with V and J called. Missing clones are a known gap in these copies; in checked studies unresolved V genes cover under half, and the rest lacks a known reason. V and J calls and clone size come straight from that table; D and trimming were deduced from the DNA. The sample profile shows around 10,000 clones; around 65% of them were found once. 15% to 20% of the sample rests with the top ten.

As to this clone: Its recognized antigen is unknown. No quality values exist for individual bases; no much larger clone is one base distant.

Naive T cells were sorted as CD45RA+ and memory T cells as CD45RO+ CD4+ or CD8+ cells by FACS. T cells for TCR sequencing came from two healthy control subjects. Sorted T cell subsets that were not stimulated were used as baseline controls for the mixed lymphocyte reactions. The Qiagen DNeasy Blood & Tissue Kit was used for extraction of genomic DNA. The specimen was memory CD8+ T cells from blood. Per the publication, the cell subset or site label means: CD45RO+ memory T cells. The sequence was obtained from a human donor in good health. Recombination linked TRBV25-1 to TRBJ1-2, and the D gene may be TRBD1, 6 bases matching. The base sequence is TGTGCCAGCAGTGATTCGGGGGCGGGAGGCTACACCTTC. This codes for CASSDSGAGGYTF.